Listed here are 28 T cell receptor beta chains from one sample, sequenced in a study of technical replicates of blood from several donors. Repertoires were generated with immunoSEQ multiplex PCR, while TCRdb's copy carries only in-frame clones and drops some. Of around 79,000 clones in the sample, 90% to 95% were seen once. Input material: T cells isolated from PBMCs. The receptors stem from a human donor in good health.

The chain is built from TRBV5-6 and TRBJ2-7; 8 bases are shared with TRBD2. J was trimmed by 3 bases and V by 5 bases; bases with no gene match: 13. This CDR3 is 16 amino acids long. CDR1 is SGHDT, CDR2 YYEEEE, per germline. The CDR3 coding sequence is TGTGCCAGCAGTCGGGCCCGTAGCGGGGTCCGCTACGAGCAGTACTTC. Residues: CASSRARSGVRYEQYF.

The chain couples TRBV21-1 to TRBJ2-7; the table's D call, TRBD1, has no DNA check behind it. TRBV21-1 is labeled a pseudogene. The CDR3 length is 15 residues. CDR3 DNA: TGTGCCAGCAGCCCGACCGGGACAGGAGCCTACGAGCAGTACTTC. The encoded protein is CASSPTGTGAYEQYF.

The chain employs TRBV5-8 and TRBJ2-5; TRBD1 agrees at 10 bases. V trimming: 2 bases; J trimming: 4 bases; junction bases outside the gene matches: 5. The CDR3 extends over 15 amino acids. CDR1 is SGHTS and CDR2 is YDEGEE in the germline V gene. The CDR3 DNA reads TGTGCCAGCAGCTTAGGGACAGGGGTTGGAGAGACCCAGTACTTC. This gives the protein CASSLGTGVGETQYF.

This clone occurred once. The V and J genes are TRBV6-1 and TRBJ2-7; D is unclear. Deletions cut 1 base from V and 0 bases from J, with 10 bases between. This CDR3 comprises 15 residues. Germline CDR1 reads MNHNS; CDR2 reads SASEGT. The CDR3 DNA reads TGTGCCAGCAGTGAAGGGGTGGGCAGCTCCTACGAGCAGTACTTC. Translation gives CASSEGVGSSYEQYF.

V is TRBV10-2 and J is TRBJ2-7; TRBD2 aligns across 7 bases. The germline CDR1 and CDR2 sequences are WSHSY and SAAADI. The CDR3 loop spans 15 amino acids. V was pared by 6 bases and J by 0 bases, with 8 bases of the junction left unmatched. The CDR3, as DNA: TGCGCCAGCAGGAATAGCGGGCCGAGCTCCTACGAGCAGTACTTC. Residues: CASRNSGPSSYEQYF.

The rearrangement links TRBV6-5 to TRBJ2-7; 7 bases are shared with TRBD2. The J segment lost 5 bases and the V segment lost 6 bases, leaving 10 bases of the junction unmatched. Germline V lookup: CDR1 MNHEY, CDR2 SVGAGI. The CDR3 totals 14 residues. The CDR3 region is CASSRKRESHEQYF. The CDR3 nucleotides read TGTGCCAGCAGCCGCAAGCGGGAATCCCACGAGCAGTACTTC.

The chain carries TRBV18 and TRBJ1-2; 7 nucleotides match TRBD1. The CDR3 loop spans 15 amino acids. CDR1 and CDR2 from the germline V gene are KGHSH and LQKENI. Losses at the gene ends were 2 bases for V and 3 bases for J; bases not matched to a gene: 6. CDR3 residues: CASSPETGRHYGYTF. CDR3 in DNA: TGTGCCAGCTCACCAGAGACAGGGCGGCACTATGGCTACACCTTC.

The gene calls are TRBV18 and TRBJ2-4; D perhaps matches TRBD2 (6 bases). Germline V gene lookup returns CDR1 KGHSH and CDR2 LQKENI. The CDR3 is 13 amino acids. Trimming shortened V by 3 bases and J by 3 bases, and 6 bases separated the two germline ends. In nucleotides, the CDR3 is TGTGCCAGCTCACCCGGGGGCAAAAACATTCAGTACTTC. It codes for CASSPGGKNIQYF.

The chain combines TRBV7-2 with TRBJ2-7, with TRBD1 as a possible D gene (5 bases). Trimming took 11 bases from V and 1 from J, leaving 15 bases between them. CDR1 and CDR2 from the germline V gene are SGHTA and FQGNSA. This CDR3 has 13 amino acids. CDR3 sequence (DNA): TGTGCCGGGTCAAAGACAGATTCCTACGAGCAGTACTTC. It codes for CAGSKTDSYEQYF.

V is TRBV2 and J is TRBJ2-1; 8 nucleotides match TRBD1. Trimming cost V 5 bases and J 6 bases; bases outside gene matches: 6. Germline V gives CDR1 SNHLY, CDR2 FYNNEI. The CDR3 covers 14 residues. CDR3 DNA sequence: TGTGCCAGCAGTATGCATGACAGGGGCAATGAGCAGTTCTTC. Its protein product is CASSMHDRGNEQFF.

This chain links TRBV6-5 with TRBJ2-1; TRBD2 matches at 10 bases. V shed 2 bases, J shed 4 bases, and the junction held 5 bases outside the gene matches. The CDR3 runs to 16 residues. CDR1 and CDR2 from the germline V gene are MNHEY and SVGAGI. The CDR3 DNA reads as TGTGCCAGCAGTTACGAGTGGACTAGCGGATACAATGAGCAGTTCTTC. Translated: CASSYEWTSGYNEQFF.

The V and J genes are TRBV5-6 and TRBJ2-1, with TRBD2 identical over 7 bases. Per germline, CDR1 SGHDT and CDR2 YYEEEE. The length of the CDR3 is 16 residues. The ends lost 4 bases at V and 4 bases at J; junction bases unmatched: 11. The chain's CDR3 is CASSPLRTSSYNEQFF. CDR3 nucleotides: TGTGCCAGCAGCCCGCTAAGGACTAGTTCTTACAATGAGCAGTTCTTC.

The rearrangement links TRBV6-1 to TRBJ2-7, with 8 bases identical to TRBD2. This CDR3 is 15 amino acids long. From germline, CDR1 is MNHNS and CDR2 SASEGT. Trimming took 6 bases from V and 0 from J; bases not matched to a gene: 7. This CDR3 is CASSPIAGFSYEQYF. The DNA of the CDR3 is TGTGCCAGCAGCCCCATAGCGGGGTTCTCCTACGAGCAGTACTTC.

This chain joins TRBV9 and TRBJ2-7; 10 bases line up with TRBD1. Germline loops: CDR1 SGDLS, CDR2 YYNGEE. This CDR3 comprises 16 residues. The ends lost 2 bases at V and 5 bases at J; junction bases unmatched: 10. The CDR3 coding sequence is TGTGCCAGCAGCGTGGGCCGGGACAGGGGTTTCGACGAGCAGTACTTC. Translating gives CASSVGRDRGFDEQYF.

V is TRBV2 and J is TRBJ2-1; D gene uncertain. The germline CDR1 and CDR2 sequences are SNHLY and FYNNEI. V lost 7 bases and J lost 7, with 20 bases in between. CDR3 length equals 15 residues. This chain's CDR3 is CASMETITGWNEQFF. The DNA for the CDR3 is TGTGCCAGCATGGAAACTATTACCGGATGGAATGAGCAGTTCTTC.

CDR3 loop: CASRLLAYNEQFF. As DNA, the CDR3 is TGTGCCAGCAGGTTACTAGCATACAATGAGCAGTTCTTC. The chain links TRBV7-2 to TRBJ2-1; TRBD2 might be the D (6 bases). CDR3 size: 13 residues. V lost 6 bases, J lost 4 bases, and 10 bases lay in between. CDR1 SGHTA and CDR2 FQGNSA come from the germline V gene.

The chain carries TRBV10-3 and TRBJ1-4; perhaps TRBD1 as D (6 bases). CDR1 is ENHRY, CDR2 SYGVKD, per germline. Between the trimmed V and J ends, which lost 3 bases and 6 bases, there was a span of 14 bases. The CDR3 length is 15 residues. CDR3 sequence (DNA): TGTGCCATCAGTGAAGGGGCCAGGGGAGATGAAAAACTGTTTTTT. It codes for CAISEGARGDEKLFF.

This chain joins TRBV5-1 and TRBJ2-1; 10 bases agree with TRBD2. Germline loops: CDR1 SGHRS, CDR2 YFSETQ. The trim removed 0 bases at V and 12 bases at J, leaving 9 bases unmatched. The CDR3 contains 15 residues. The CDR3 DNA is TGCGCCAGCAGCTTGGGTTTTACTAGCGGGGTTGTGCAGTTCTTC. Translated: CASSLGFTSGVVQFF.

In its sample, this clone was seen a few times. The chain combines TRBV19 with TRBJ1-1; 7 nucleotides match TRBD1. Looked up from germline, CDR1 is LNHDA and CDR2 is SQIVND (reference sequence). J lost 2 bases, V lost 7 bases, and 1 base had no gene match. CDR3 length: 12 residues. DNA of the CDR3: TGTGCCAGTAACAGGGGAAACACTGAAGCTTTCTTT. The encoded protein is CASNRGNTEAFF.

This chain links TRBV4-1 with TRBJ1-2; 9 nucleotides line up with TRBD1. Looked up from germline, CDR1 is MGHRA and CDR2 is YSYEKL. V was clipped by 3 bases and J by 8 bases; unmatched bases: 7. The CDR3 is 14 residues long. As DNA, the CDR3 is TGCGCCAGCAGCCACGGACAGGGGTTACGGGGCTACACCTTC. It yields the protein CASSHGQGLRGYTF.

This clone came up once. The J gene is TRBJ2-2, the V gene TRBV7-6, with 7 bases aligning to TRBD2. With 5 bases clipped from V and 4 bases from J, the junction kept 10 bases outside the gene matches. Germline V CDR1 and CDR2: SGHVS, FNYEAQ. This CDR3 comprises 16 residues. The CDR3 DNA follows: TGTGCCAGCAGCCCCGCGAGCGGGACGGGCACCGGGGAGCTGTTTTTT. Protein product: CASSPASGTGTGELFF.

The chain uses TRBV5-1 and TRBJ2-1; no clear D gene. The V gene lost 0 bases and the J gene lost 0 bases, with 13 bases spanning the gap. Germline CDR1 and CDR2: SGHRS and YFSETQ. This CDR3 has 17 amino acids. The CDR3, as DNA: TGCGCCAGCAGCTTGGTCTCAGGCCCCGACTCCTACAATGAGCAGTTCTTC. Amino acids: CASSLVSGPDSYNEQFF.

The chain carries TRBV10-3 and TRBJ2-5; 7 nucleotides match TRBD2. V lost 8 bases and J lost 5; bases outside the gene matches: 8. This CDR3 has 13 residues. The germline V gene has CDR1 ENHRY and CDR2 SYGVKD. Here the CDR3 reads CAIGTSAGETQYF. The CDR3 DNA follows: TGTGCCATCGGTACTAGCGCGGGGGAGACCCAGTACTTC.

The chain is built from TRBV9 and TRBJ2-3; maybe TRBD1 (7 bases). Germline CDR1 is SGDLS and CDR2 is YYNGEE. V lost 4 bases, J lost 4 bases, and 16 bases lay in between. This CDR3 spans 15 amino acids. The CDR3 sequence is CASSLGGGSADTQYF. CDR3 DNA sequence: TGTGCCAGCAGCCTAGGAGGGGGCTCGGCAGATACGCAGTATTTT.

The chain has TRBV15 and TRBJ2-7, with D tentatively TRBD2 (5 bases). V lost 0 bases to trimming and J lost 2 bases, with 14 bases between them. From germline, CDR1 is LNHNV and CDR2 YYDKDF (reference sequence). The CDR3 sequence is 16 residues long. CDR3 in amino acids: CATSRDLASQTYEQYF. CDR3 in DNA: TGTGCCACCAGCAGAGATTTGGCTAGCCAAACCTACGAGCAGTACTTC.

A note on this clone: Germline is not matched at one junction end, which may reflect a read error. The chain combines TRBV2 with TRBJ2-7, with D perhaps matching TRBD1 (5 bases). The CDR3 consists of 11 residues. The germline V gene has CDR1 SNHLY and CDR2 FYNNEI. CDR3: CASSVLGVRNF. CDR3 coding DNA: TGTGCCAGCAGTGTGCTAGGGGTTCGGAACTTC.

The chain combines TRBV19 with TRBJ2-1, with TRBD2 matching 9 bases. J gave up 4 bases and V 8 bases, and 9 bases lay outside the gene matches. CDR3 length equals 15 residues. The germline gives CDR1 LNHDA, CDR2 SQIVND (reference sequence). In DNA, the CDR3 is TGTGCCAGTGACGTTAGCGGGAGCGGTTACAATGAGCAGTTCTTC. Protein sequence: CASDVSGSGYNEQFF.

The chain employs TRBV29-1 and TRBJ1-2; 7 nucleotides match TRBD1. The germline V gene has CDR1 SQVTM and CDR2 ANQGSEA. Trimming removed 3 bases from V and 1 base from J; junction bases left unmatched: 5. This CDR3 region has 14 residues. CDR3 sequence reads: CSVDLDRSNYGYTF. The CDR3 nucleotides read TGCAGCGTTGATTTGGACAGGAGTAACTATGGCTACACCTTC.